The T cell receptor beta chain described here comes from a study of cytotoxic CD8 clonotypes in ibrutinib-treated CLL. Study observations and caveats: Samples from sustained-remission and progressing patients were taken at different times. At ibrutinib response, clonality increased, and at progression it declined back toward baseline. Under treatment, the uncommon public clonotypes either contracted or remained stable.

Note on this clone: Its specificity is not known.

Generated by immunoSEQ multiplex PCR, the TCRdb table keeps only in-frame clones and is missing some. The repertoire holds fewer than 70,000 clones, with approximately 71% as singletons. The germline V gene encodes CDR1 SGHAT and CDR2 FQNNGV. The CDR3 spans 17 residues. After removal of 0 bases from V and 5 bases from J, the junction contained 12 bases not matched to a gene. The TCR comes from a human donor with chronic lymphocytic leukemia. The rearrangement joins TRBV11-2 to TRBJ2-5, with 7 positions matching TRBD2. The source material was PBMCs, sampled after 12 months of ibrutinib treatment. CDR3 protein: CASSLDPHTVGGETQYF. The DNA for the CDR3 is TGTGCCAGCAGCTTAGACCCTCATACAGTGGGGGGGGAGACCCAGTACTTC.